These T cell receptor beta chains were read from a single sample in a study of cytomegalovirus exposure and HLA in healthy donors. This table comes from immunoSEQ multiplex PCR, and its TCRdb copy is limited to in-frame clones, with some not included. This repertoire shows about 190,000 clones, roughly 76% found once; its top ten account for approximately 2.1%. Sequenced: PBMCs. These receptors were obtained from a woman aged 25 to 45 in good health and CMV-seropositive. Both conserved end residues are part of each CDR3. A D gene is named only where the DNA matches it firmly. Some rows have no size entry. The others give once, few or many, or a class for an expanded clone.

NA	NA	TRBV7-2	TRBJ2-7	TGTGCCAGCAGCTCCAGCGTCGGCGAGCAGTACTTC	CASSSSVGEQYF
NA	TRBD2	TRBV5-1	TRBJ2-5	TGCGCCAGCAGCCCAGCGGGGGCCGAAGAGACCCAGTACTTC	CASSPAGAEETQYF
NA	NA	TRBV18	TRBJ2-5	TGTGCCAGCTCAGACCGGGACTTCATGTTGGAGACCCAGTACTTC	CASSDRDFMLETQYF
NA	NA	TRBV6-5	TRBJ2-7	TGTGCCAGCAGCTCAGCGGAGAAGCAGTACTTC	CASSSAEKQYF
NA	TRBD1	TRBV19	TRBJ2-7	TGTGCCAGTAGTACCGGGACAGGGATCTACGAGCAGTACTTC	CASSTGTGIYEQYF
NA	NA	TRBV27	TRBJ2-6	TGTGCCAGCAGGAGGTCCGGGGCCAACGTCCTGACTTTC	CASRRSGANVLTF
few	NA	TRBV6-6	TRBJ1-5	TGTGCCAGCAGAAACCTCGCGGGGGATGGTCAGCCCCAGCATTTT	CASRNLAGDGQPQHF
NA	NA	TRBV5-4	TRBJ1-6	TGTGCCAGCAGCGCTGGGAGGTGGGTCAATTCACCCCTCCACTTT	CASSAGRWVNSPLHF
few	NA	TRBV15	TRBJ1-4	TGTGCCACCAGCAGAGAGAAGGGTACAGGGAATGAAAAACTGTTTTTT	CATSREKGTGNEKLFF
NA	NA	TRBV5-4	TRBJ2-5	TGTGCCAGCAGCTTCAACAGGGAGAGGGCCCAGTACTTC	CASSFNRERAQYF
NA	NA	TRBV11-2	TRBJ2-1	TGTGCCAGCAGCTTAGCGGTTGAGCAGTTCTTC	CASSLAVEQFF
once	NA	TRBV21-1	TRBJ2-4	TGTGCCAGCAGCAACCCCCATGGGCTAGCCAAAAACATTCAGTACTTC	CASSNPHGLAKNIQYF
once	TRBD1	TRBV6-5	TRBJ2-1	TGTGCCAGCATCGGGACAGGGGGCGCCTACAATGAGCAGTTCTTC	CASIGTGGAYNEQFF
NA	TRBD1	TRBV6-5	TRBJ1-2	TGTGCCAGCAGTTACGGGCAGGGGGCCCGCTCCACCTTC	CASSYGQGARSTF
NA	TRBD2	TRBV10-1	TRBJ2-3	TGCGCCAGGGGGTCCAACAAGCGGGAGATCAATGGGGCAGATACGCAGTATTTT	CARGSNKREINGADTQYF
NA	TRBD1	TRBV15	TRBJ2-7	TGTGCCACCAGCAGAGGCGGACAGGGGTCCTACGAGCAGTACTTC	CATSRGGQGSYEQYF
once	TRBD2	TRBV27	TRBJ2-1	TGTGCCAGTACTGGACTAGCGGGATCGAGGGAGCAGTTCTTC	CASTGLAGSREQFF
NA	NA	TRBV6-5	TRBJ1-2	TGTGCCAGCAGTTACGCAGGACGGGGGGAAGACGGCTACACCTTC	CASSYAGRGEDGYTF
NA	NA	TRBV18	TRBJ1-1	TGTGCCAGCTCACCTTCCGCCCCCCCGGGGGGGAACACTGAAGCTTTCTTT	CASSPSAPPGGNTEAFF
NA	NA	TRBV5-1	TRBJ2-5	TGCGCCAGCAGCTTGGACTCCGCCGGAGGGACCCAGTACTTC	CASSLDSAGGTQYF